This paragraph reports one T cell receptor beta chain. Its antigen is as yet unknown. This sample was taken from a study of T cell responses to AZD1222 COVID-19 vaccine. Findings and caveats of the study: Receipt of two AZD1222 doses was followed by a rise in Spike-specific TCR breadth and depth. Donor demographics were predominantly white British with a female majority; clonal diversity may be underestimated.

Sequencing used immunoSEQ multiplex PCR; TCRdb keeps in-frame clones, though not all of them. The sample lists around 160,000 clones, 94% occurring once. Deletions cut 5 bases from V and 5 bases from J, with 13 bases between. CDR1 SGHDN and CDR2 FVKESK come from the germline V gene. The CDR3 length is 14 residues. Specimen: peripheral blood, collected 28 days after the second AZD1222 dose. This chain connects TRBV14 to TRBJ2-1; the D gene is possibly TRBD2 (5 bases). This sequence was found in an adult who received the AZD1222 COVID-19 vaccine. The CDR3, as DNA: TGTGCCAGCAGCAAAATGACTAATAACAATGAGCAGTTCTTC. Its translation: CASSKMTNNNEQFF.